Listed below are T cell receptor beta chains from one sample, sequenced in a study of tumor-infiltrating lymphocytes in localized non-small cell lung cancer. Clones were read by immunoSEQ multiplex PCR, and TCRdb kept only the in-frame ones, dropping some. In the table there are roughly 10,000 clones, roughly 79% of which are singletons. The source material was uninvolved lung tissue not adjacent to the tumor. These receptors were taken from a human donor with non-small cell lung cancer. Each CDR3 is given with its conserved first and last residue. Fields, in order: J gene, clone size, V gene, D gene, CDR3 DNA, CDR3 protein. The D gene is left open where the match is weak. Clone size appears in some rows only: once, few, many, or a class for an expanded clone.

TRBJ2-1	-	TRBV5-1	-	TGCGCCAGCAGCTTGGGGATCGGGGGATCCTACAATGAGCAGTTCTTC	CASSLGIGGSYNEQFF
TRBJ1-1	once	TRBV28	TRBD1	TGTGCCAGCAGTTTTTGGGGCAGGGGGCTCACTGAAGCTTTCTTT	CASSFWGRGLTEAFF
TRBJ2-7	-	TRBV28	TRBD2	TGTGCCGCTAGCGGGAGCCCCCCCTACGAGCAGTACTTC	CAASGSPPYEQYF
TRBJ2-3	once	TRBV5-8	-	TGTGCCAGCAGCCTGCGTGCAGATACGCAGTATTTT	CASSLRADTQYF
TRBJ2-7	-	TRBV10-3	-	TGTGCCATCAGCGCGCGCGACGGAGACGAGCAGTACTTC	CAISARDGDEQYF
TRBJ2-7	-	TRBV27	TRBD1	TGTGCCAGTCGGGACAGGGTTTCGGACGAGCAGTACTTC	CASRDRVSDEQYF
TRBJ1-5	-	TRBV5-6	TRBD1	TGTGCCAGCAGCCCTGGTGGGACAGGGTACCTTCAGCCCCAGCATTTT	CASSPGGTGYLQPQHF
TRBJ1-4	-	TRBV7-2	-	TGTGCCAGCAGCCTAGGAGGAGGACGGGGGAATGAAAAACTGTTTTTT	CASSLGGGRGNEKLFF
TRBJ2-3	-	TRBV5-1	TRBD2	TGCGCCAGCAGCTCCGTTAAACTAGCGGGGGGGCTAGATACGCAGTATTTT	CASSSVKLAGGLDTQYF
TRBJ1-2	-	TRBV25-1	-	TGTGCCAGCAGACCCGACCCCGGCTCACACACCTTC	CASRPDPGSHTF
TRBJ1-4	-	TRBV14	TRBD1	TGTGCCAGCAGCCAAGGACAGGGGGCATTGAATGAAAAACTGTTTTTT	CASSQGQGALNEKLFF
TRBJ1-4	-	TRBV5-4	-	TGTGCCAGCAGCTACAACACGGGGTCTAATGAAAAACTGTTTTTT	CASSYNTGSNEKLFF